Following are 9 T cell receptor beta chains from one sample sequenced in a study of T cell repertoires in cytomegalovirus infection. MiXCR, applied by TCRdb to the reads, yields one record per CDR3 protein. The top ten hold roughly 2.8% of the sample, which has about 740,000 distinct CDR3 sequences, 35% seen once. The specimen sequenced was PBMCs. The source is a human donor in good health (CMV status not recorded). Some clones in this sample may be carry-over from other donors' samples.

This clonotype appeared a few times. The chain employs TRBV6-5 and TRBJ1-1, with TRBD1 as a possible D gene (5 bases). This CDR3 has 15 residues. The germline V gene encodes CDR1 MNHEY and CDR2 SVGAGI. V was shortened by 1 base and J by 1 base, with 10 bases between the two germline ends. The DNA for the CDR3 is TGTGCCAGCAGTTACTTGCAGGGAGGGAACACTGAAGCTTTCTTT. Encoded protein: CASSYLQGGNTEAFF.

This sequence joins TRBV28 and TRBJ1-1, with a weak D call TRBD1 (5 bases). Trimming pared 6 bases from V and 3 bases from J, leaving 14 bases between. Germline lookup yields CDR1 MDHEN and CDR2 SYDVKM. There are 14 residues in the CDR3. The CDR3 DNA sequence: TGTGCCAGCAGCTCGACAGTCGTGGACACTGAAGCTTTCTTT. Its translation is CASSSTVVDTEAFF.

With respect to this clonotype: A much larger clone differs from this one at a single base, so this may be a read error. The CDR3 DNA reads as TGTGCCAGCAGTCTGACCCCCTTGACTGGAAACACCATATATTTT. It translates to CASSLTPLTGNTIYF. The chain carries TRBV7-4 and TRBJ1-3; no definite D call. CDR1 and CDR2 from the germline V gene are SGHVT and SQSDAQ. This CDR3 region has 15 residues. V lost 6 bases and J lost 2, with 14 bases in between.

J is TRBJ2-7 and V is TRBV6-5; 10 bases line up with TRBD2. Per germline, CDR1 MNHEY and CDR2 SVGAGI. With V trimmed by 5 bases and J by 2 bases, 6 bases remained unmatched. This CDR3 region has 15 residues. DNA for the CDR3: TGTGCCAGCAGTCAAGCGGGAGGGGGGACCTACGAGCAGTACTTC. This sequence encodes CASSQAGGGTYEQYF.

V gene TRBV5-1 combines with J gene TRBJ2-5; D remains unclear. The CDR3 is 13 residues long. CDR1 SGHRS and CDR2 YFSETQ come from the germline V gene. Between the trimmed V and J ends, which lost 6 bases and 7 bases, there was a span of 16 bases. The CDR3 region is CASTRGPEGTQYF. As DNA, the CDR3 is TGCGCCAGCACCCGTGGACCGGAAGGGACCCAGTACTTC.

V is TRBV28 and J is TRBJ2-7; possibly TRBD2 for D (6 bases). The CDR3 totals 16 residues. CDR1 MDHEN and CDR2 SYDVKM come from the germline V gene. V lost 5 bases and J lost 2, with 19 bases in between. The CDR3 here is CASSTPGGGSPYEQYF. DNA for the CDR3: TGTGCCAGCAGTACCCCCGGGGGAGGAAGTCCCTACGAGCAGTACTTC.

This clonotype showed up just a few times. This sequence joins TRBV28 and TRBJ1-2, with D perhaps TRBD1 (5 bases). Trimming shortened V by 2 bases and J by 4 bases, and 8 bases separated the two germline ends. Germline CDR1 is MDHEN and CDR2 is SYDVKM. CDR3 length: 13 residues. The CDR3 is CASSLRQSYGYTF. The CDR3 DNA reads TGTGCCAGCAGTTTAAGACAGAGCTATGGCTACACCTTC.

The chain couples TRBV12-3 or TRBV12-4 to TRBJ2-1, with 13 positions matching TRBD2. The V segment lost 6 bases and the J segment 6 bases; nucleotides outside the gene matches: 2. The CDR3 contains 14 residues. The CDR3 region is CASRLAGGINEQFF. The CDR3 DNA is TGTGCCAGCAGACTAGCGGGAGGGATCAATGAGCAGTTCTTC.

This clonotype was detected ten times or more. The gene calls are TRBV4-2 and TRBJ1-1; D ambiguous. The V end was cut by 1 base, the J end by 2 bases, with 8 bases between. The germline V gene encodes CDR1 LGHNA and CDR2 YNFKEQ. The CDR3 spans 14 residues. The CDR3 nucleotides are TGTGCCAGCAGCCAAGTTCGGGGAAACACTGAAGCTTTCTTT. This translates into CASSQVRGNTEAFF.